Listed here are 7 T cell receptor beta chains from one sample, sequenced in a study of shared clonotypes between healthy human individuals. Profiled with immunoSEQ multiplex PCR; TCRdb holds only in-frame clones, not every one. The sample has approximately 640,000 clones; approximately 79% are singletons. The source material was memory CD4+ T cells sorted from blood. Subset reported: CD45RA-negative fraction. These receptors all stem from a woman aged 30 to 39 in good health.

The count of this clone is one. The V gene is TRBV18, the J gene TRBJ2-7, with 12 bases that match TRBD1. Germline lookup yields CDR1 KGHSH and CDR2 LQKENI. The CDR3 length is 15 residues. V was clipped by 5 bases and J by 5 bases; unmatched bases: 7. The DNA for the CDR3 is TGTGCCAGCTCAGAACCGGGACAGGGGGCCCACGAGCAGTACTTC. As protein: CASSEPGQGAHEQYF. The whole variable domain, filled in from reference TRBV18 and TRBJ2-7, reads NAGVMQNPRHLVRRRGQEARLRCSPMKGHSHVYWYRQLPEEGLKFMVYLQKENIIDESGMPKERFSAEFPKEGPSILRIQQVVRGDSAAYFCASSEPGQGAHEQYFGPGTRLTVT.

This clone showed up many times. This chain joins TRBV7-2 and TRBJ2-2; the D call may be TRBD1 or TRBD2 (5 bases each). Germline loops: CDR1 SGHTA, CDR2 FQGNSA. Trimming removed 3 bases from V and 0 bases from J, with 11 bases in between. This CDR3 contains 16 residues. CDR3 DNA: TGTGCCAGCAGCTTCGGATGGGGGTCGAACACCGGGGAGCTGTTTTTT. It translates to CASSFGWGSNTGELFF.

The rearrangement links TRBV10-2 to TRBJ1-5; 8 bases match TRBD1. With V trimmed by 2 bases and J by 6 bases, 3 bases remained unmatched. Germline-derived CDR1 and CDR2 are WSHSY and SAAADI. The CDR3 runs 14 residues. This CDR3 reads CASSETGGAQPQHF. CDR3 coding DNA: TGCGCCAGCAGTGAGACAGGGGGGGCTCAGCCCCAGCATTTT.

The CDR3 DNA reads as TGTGCCAGCAGTGAAAGGTCCCTGGCTGGAAACACCATATATTTT. As protein: CASSERSLAGNTIYF. The chain employs TRBV6-1 and TRBJ1-3; no reliable D call. This CDR3 region has 15 residues. Germline V gives CDR1 MNHNS, CDR2 SASEGT. V dropped 2 bases and J dropped 2 bases, with 10 bases sitting between them.

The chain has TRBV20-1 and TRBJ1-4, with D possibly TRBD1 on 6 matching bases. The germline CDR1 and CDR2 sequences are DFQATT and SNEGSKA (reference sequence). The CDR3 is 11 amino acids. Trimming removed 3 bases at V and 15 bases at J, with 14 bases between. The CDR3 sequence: CSASPTGLLFF. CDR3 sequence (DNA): TGCAGTGCTAGCCCCACAGGGCTGTTGTTTTTT.

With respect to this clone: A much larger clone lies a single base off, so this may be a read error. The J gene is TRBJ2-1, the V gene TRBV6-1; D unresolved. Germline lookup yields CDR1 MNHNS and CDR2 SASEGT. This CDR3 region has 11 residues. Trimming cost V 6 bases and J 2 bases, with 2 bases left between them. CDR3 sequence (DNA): TGTGCCAGCAGCGCCTACAATGAGCAGTTCTTC. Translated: CASSAYNEQFF.

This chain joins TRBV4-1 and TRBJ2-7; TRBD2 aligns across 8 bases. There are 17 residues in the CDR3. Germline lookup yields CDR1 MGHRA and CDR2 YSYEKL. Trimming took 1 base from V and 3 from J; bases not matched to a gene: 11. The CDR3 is CASSQVRAGVRSYEQYF. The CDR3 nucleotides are TGCGCCAGCAGCCAAGTCCGAGCGGGAGTGAGAAGCTACGAGCAGTACTTC.